This T cell receptor beta chain was captured by sequencing in a study of shared clonotypes between healthy human individuals (dated by TCRdb to 2019 to 2021). About the investigation overall: Two women and three men aged 18 to 49 years were included in the cohort. Each donor's leukapheresis produced roughly between about 0.9 and 9.5 billion PBMCs. Blood TCR repertoires of several healthy adults were deeply sequenced to estimate repertoire size and the extent of clonotype sharing between individuals. To increase sequencing depth and limit assay-specific biases, different laboratories used diverse techniques to prepare libraries and sequence TCR repertoires. Broad study findings and their caveats: The genetic and exposure-history diversity represented was limited by the small number of donors. Only blood was sampled, and tissue TCR repertoires likely differ from those in blood. Pairwise subsampling led to the expectation that sequencing depth would affect the degree of clonotype sharing among donors.

The donors were healthy, HIV-negative adults who had no recently reported acute infections or vaccinations. All donors were Caucasian adults living in Nashville, Tennessee, USA. In the unsorted samples, approximately 82 million PBMCs were counted, and genomic DNA was extracted using the QIAamp DNA Blood Mini kit. Blood was obtained by leukapheresis, after which PBMCs were separated by Ficoll-Histopaque density gradient centrifugation and cryopreserved in liquid nitrogen vapor phase. Using the deep immunoSEQ assay, TCR CDR3 regions were amplified from genomic DNA by multiplex PCR. Extracted genomic DNA from each cell subset was distributed evenly across all wells of several immunoSEQ 96-well plates, and each plate was treated as a replicate. For unsorted PBMC, each replicate PCR was loaded with approximately 320 ng genomic DNA, equivalent to around 30,000 T cell genomes. Unsorted PBMC genomic DNA was sequenced across ten immunoSEQ deep assay plates. Purified libraries were measured with a Qubit 3.0 fluorometer, size-checked on a Bioanalyzer 2100, and measured again with the KAPA Library Quantification kit. Every immunoSEQ 96-well plate was sequenced on a dedicated single-read 150-cycle Illumina NextSeq 550 flow cell. On the study's bioinformatics: The immunoSEQ output contained only junctional sequences without quality scores, so filtering could not match that applied to full-length reads. Sequences were annotated with PyIR, a Python wrapper for IgBLAST v1.9, using IMGT germline references to assign V/J genes and CDR3. Reads were removed for weak V/J assignments (E-value above 1e-6), missing CDR3, stop codons, out-of-frame junctions, or ambiguous translated residues. V3J clonotypes were defined by identical inferred V gene, J gene, and CDR3 amino acid sequence. The percentage overlap between two repertoires was calculated by dividing the number of shared unique clonotypes by the size of the smaller repertoire. Three approaches were used to assess repertoire richness: RTK rarefaction, the Chao1 estimator, and Recon v2.1 estimates of unobserved clonotypes. TCRdb carries this immuneACCESS record with in-frame sequences only. Its versions omit some clonotypes, under half of them owing to an unresolved V gene in the studies checked, with the rest unexplained. V and J calls and clone size are given by that table; D and trimming were obtained from the DNA. This sample is represented by hundreds of thousands of clones; around 78% of them were singletons. The ten largest clones add up to around 13% of the sample.

The CDR3 holds 14 amino acids from the cysteine to the phenylalanine. Only the CDR3 part of the read is kept: 42 bases, read in frame from the first base. Germline trimming amounts to 1 base on V and 6 bases on J, with 4 as the count of junction bases outside the gene matches. CDR1 is given as SGHTA and CDR2 as FQGNSA, both from the germline V gene. As to this clone: There is no known antigen for this receptor. No base qualities exist here, and no much larger clone lies one base off it.

The TCR was taken from a woman aged 40 to 49 in good health. Some clones in this sample may be carry-over from other donors' samples. The chain is assembled from TRBV7-2 and TRBJ2-7; TRBD2 lines up with 9 middle nucleotides. Sequences were obtained from PBMCs. CDR3 sequence: CASSLVAGVREQYF. The nucleotides are TGTGCCAGCAGCTTAGTAGCGGGAGTACGCGAGCAGTACTTC.